This T cell receptor (beta chain) originates from a study of blood T cell repertoires in COVID-19. Study as a whole: Samples taken during acute and convalescent COVID-19 were collected in the United States, Italy and Spain. The cDNA or gDNA used as material had been derived from T cells, B-cell-depleted T cells, or PBMCs.

The V gene lost 6 bases and the J gene lost 7 bases, with 10 bases spanning the gap. The CDR3 loop spans 13 amino acids. CDR1 is SGHVS, CDR2 FNYEAQ, per germline. Clinical history as reported by participants underpinned cohort assignment. Two consecutive negative NP/OP PCR tests, clearance, or resolved symptoms defined Cohort 3 recovery. This table comes from immunoSEQ multiplex PCR, and its TCRdb copy is limited to in-frame clones, with some not included. The table lists approximately 270,000 clones, approximately 83% of them singletons. The TCR sequence derives from a woman aged 30 to 39 who had recovered from COVID-19. The V and J genes are TRBV7-6 and TRBJ1-6; D is unresolved. Sequenced input: PBMCs or T cells enriched from blood (not recorded which). For the CDR3, the DNA is TGTGCCAGCAGTCTTGGCTCAAATTCACCCCTCCACTTT. This sequence encodes CASSLGSNSPLHF.